This note documents a single T cell receptor (beta chain) sequence. TCRdb's table, derived via immunoSEQ multiplex PCR, lists solely in-frame clones and lacks some. The repertoire has a few hundred thousand clones, approximately 89% of them found once; the top ten carry roughly 4.8%. These data come from a study of blood T cell repertoires in COVID-19. The V segment lost 3 bases and the J segment 6 bases; nucleotides outside the gene matches: 11. The CDR3 spans 16 residues. CDR1 and CDR2 (germline): DFQATT, SNEGSKA (reference sequence). This TCR was recovered from a woman between 40 and 55 years old who had recovered from COVID-19. The rearrangement joins TRBV20-1 to TRBJ2-3, with 11 bases that match TRBD2. The source material was peripheral blood. This chain's CDR3 is CSASHLAGGIRDTQYF. CDR3 in DNA: TGCAGTGCTAGTCACTTAGCGGGGGGGATTAGGGATACGCAGTATTTT.